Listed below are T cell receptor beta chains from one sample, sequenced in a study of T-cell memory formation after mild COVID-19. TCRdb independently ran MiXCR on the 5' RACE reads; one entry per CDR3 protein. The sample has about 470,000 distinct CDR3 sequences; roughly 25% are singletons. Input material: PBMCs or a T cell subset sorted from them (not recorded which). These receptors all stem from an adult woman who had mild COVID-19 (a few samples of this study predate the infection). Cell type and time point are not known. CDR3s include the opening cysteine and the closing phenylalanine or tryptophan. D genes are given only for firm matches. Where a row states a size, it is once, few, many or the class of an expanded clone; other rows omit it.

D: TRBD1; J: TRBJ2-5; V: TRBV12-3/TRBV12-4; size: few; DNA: TGTGCCAGCAGTTTAACAGGGGGGCGGGAGACCCAGTACTTC; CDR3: CASSLTGGRETQYF
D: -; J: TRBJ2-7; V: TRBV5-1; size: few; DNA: TGCGCCAGCAGCATGGACTCTTGGGGCTACGAGCAGTACTTC; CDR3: CASSMDSWGYEQYF
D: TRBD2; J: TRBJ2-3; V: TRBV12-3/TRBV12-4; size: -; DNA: TGTGCCAGCAGTTTAGGAACCCAGCTAGCGGGGGGCCCCGCAGATACGCAGTATTTT; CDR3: CASSLGTQLAGGPADTQYF
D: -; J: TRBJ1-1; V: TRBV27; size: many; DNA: TGTGCCAGCAAACGGTACCCTAACACTGAAGCTTTCTTT; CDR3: CASKRYPNTEAFF
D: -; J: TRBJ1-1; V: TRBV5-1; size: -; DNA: TGCGCCAGCAGCTTGGCACAAGGAGTGAACACTGAAGCTTTCTTT; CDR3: CASSLAQGVNTEAFF
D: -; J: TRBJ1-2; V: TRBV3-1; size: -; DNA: TGTGCCAGCAGCCAATTAACGGACAGATTCTTC; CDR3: CASSQLTDRFF
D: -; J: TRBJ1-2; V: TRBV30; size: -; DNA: TGTGCCTGGAGTGTAACAGGGAAGTTTAACTATGGCTACACCTTC; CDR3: CAWSVTGKFNYGYTF
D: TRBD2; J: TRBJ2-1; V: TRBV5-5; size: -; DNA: TGTGCCAGCAACCTGCCCCGGACCGGGGGGGATGAGCAGTTCTTC; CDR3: CASNLPRTGGDEQFF
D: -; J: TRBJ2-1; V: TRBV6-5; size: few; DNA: TGTGCCAGCAGTCCCCCCCGTCGGGGGCCGGGAGAGCAGTTCTTC; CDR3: CASSPPRRGPGEQFF
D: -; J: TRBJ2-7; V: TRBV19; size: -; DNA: TGTGCCAGTAGTACCAGCGGCTACGAGCAGTACTTC; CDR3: CASSTSGYEQYF
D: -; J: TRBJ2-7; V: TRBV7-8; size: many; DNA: TGTGCCAGCAGCCTCGGGAAGGGGAAATTCGAGCAGTACTTC; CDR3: CASSLGKGKFEQYF
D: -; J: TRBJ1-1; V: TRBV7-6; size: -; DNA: TGTGCCAGCAGCTTAGGGTACGTGAACACTGAAGCTTTCTTT; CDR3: CASSLGYVNTEAFF
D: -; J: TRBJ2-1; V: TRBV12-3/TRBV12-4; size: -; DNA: TGTGCCAGCAGGCCCGCTGGGAGTGGGTCCTACAATGAGCAGTTCTTC; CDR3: CASRPAGSGSYNEQFF
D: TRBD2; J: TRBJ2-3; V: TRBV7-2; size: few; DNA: TGTGCCAGCAGCCGGACTAGCGGGAGGGCCCCTAGCACAGATACGCAGTATTTT; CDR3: CASSRTSGRAPSTDTQYF
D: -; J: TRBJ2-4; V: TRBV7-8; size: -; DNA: TGTGCCAGCAGCTTAGGAGGGATACACATTCAGTACTTC; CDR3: CASSLGGIHIQYF
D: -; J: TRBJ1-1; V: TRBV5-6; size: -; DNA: TGTGCCAGCAGCTTCCGCCAGCTTAGCAACACTGAAGCTTTCTTT; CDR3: CASSFRQLSNTEAFF
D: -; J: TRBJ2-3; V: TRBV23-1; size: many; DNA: TGCGCCAGCAGTCACGCACTACGGGCTAATACGCAGTATTTT; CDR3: CASSHALRANTQYF
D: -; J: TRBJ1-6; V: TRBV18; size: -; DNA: TGTGCCAGCTCACCAGCTGAAACGGCAGGGAGGAATTCACCCCTCCACTTT; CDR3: CASSPAETAGRNSPLHF
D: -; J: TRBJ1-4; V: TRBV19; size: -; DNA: TGTGCCAGTAAACAGGGCCAGACTAATGAAAAACTGTTTTTT; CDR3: CASKQGQTNEKLFF
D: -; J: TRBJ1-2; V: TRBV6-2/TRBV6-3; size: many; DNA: TGTGCCAGCAGTTCGGCTCGATTCCTAGGCTACACCTTC; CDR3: CASSSARFLGYTF
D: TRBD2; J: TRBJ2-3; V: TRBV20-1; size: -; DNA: TGCAGTGCCCGACTAGCGGTCGGCCCAGATACGCAGTATTTT; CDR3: CSARLAVGPDTQYF
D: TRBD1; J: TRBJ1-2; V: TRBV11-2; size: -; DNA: TGTGCCAGCAGCCTGACAGGGTCCGGCTACACCTTC; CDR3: CASSLTGSGYTF
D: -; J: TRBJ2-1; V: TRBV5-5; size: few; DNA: TGTGCCAGCAGCTTGTCGGACGACGGCAATGAGCAGTTCTTC; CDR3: CASSLSDDGNEQFF
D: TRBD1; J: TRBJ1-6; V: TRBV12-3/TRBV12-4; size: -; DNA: TGTGCCAGCAGCCCTCAGGGGGCACGGGATTCACCCCTCCACTTT; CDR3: CASSPQGARDSPLHF
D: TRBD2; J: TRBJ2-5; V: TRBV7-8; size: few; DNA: TGTGCCAGCAGCTTCGATCGACTAGCGGGAAAGGGAGAGACCCAGTACTTC; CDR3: CASSFDRLAGKGETQYF
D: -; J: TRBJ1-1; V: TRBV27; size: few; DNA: TGTGCCAGCAGTTCCCCCGACAGGAAGGAAGCTTTCTTT; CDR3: CASSSPDRKEAFF
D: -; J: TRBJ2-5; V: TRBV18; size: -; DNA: TGTGCCAGCTCCCAGGGGTACGGAGAGACCCAGTACTTC; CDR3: CASSQGYGETQYF
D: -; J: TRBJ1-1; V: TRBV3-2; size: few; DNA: TGTGCCAGCAGCCAAGAATTCCCAGAAGACAGAGCTGAAGCTTTCTTT; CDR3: CASSQEFPEDRAEAFF
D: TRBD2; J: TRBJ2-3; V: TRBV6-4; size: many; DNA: TGTGCCAGCAGTGACTTTATTGGGGGAGGGCCAGATACGCAGTATTTT; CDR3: CASSDFIGGGPDTQYF
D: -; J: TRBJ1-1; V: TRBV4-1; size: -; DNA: TGCGCCAGCAGCCAGGGGGAAGGGGGACACACTGAAGCTTTCTTT; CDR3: CASSQGEGGHTEAFF
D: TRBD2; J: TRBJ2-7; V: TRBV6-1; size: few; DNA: TGTGCCAGCAGCCGAGAGGGAGGGAGTCCCTACGAGCAGTACTTC; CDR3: CASSREGGSPYEQYF
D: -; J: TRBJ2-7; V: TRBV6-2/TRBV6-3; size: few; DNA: TGTGCCAGCAGTTACCCTGCGGAGAGCTCCTACGAGCAGTACTTC; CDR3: CASSYPAESSYEQYF
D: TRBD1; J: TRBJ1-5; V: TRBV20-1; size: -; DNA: TGCAGTGTTAGAGACAGGACAGGGTATCAGCCCCAGCATTTT; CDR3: CSVRDRTGYQPQHF
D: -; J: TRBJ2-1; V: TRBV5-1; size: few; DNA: TGCGCCAGCAGCTCCGTCAGTGAGCAGTTCTTC; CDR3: CASSSVSEQFF
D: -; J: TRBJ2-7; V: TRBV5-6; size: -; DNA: TGTGCCAGCAGGTTGACGGCGGGCCACGAGCAGTACTTC; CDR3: CASRLTAGHEQYF
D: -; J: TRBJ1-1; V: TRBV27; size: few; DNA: TGTGCCAGCAGTTTGGGTCGAGAACCGAACACTGAAGCTTTCTTT; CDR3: CASSLGREPNTEAFF
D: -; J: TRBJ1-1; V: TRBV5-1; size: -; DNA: TGCGCCAGCAGCCACGACGGTGAAGCTTTCTTT; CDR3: CASSHDGEAFF
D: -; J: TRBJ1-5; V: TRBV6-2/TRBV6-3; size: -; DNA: TGTGCCAGCAGCCTCGGACAGACCCATCAGCCCCAGCATTTT; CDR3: CASSLGQTHQPQHF
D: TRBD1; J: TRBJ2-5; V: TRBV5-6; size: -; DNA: TGTGCCAGCAGCCAAGGGACAGGGGGCCTAGAGACCCAGTACTTC; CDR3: CASSQGTGGLETQYF
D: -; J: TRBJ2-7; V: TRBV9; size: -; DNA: TGTGCCAGCAGCGTAGGAGTATCAGACTACGAGCAGTACTTC; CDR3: CASSVGVSDYEQYF
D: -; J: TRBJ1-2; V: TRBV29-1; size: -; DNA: TGCAGCGTTTTCAAGGGTAACTATGGCTACACCTTC; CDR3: CSVFKGNYGYTF
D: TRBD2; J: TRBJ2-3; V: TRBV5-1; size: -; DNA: TGCGCCAGCAGCGATACGCGGCTTAGCGGGGCGAACACAGATACGCAGTATTTT; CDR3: CASSDTRLSGANTDTQYF
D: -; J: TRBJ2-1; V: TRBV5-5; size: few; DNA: TGTGCCAGCAGCGCAGGACGGGGCTCCTACAATGAGCAGTTCTTC; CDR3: CASSAGRGSYNEQFF
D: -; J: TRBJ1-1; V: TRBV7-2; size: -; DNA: TGTGCCAGCAGCTTAGAGTCCAGCTTGAACACTGAAGCTTTCTTT; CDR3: CASSLESSLNTEAFF
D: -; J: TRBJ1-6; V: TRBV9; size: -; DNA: TGTGCCAGCAGCGTCAGGAGTTCGGGATCACCCCTCCACTTT; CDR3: CASSVRSSGSPLHF
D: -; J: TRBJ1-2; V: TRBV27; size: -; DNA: TGTGCCAGCAGTTTTGTCTCTGGGAGCGGATATGGCTACACCTTC; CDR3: CASSFVSGSGYGYTF
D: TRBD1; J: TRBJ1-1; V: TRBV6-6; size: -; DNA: TGTGCCAGCAGTGGGGACAGAGCAAACACTGAAGCTTTCTTT; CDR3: CASSGDRANTEAFF
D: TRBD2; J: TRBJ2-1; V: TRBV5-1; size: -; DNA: TGCGCCAGCAGCTTGAACAAAATACGACTAGCGGGAGATCATGAGCAGTTCTTC; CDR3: CASSLNKIRLAGDHEQFF
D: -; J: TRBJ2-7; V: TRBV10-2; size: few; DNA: TGCGCCAGCAGTGAGTCTCAGCAGTCCTACGAGCAGTACTTC; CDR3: CASSESQQSYEQYF
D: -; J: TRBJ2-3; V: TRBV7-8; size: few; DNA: TGTGCCAGCAGCTTAGTGCCTGCGACAGATACGCAGTATTTT; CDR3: CASSLVPATDTQYF
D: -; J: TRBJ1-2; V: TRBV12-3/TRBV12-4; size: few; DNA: TGTGCCAGCAGCGCTCCCCGGGCGCCGTATGGCTACACCTTC; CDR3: CASSAPRAPYGYTF
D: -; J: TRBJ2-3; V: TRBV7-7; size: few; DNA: TGTGCTAGCAGCCCACTCGCCGGCGGCGCGAGCACAGATACGCAGTATTTT; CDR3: CASSPLAGGASTDTQYF
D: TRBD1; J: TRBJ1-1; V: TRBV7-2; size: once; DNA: TGTGCCAGCAGCGCAGCAGGGGGCAGGAACACTGAAGCTTTCTTT; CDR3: CASSAAGGRNTEAFF
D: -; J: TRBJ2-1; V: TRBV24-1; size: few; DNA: TGTGCCACCAGTGATCCCCTCGTCCCCGGACAGCGAGTCTTCTTC; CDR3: CATSDPLVPGQRVFF
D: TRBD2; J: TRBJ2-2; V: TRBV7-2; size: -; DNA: TGTGCCAGCAGCGTTACTATAGCGGGGCACACCGGGGAGCTGTTTTTT; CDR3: CASSVTIAGHTGELFF
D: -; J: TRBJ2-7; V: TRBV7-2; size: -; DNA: TGTGCCAGCAGCTCACCCGGGTCCTACTCCTACGCGCAGTACTTC; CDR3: CASSSPGSYSYAQYF
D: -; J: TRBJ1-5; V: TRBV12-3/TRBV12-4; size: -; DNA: TGTGCCAGCAGTTCCCCTAGGCTCGGGGAGGATCAGCCCCAGCATTTT; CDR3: CASSSPRLGEDQPQHF